The entry that follows covers one T cell receptor (beta chain) sequence. Its matching antigen is unknown. TCRdb keeps only in-frame clones here, not all; method: immunoSEQ multiplex PCR. Of over 150,000 clones listed, 90% are singletons. The CDR3 extends over 11 amino acids. CDR1 DFQATT and CDR2 SNEGSKA come from the germline V gene (reference sequence). V was cut by 4 bases and J by 8 bases, with 9 bases left in between. The data originate from a study of T cell responses to AZD1222 COVID-19 vaccine. Study findings and constraints: Reportedly, nearly half the spike-specific TCRs target unmutated variant regions. Most donors were white British, females outnumbered males, and clonal diversity was possibly underestimated.

The source material was peripheral blood, sampled on day 0 of AZD1222 vaccination. The chain links TRBV20-1 to TRBJ2-1; D remains ambiguous. This clonotype was obtained from an adult in good health. The CDR3 reads CSATEIYEQFF. CDR3 sequence (DNA): TGCAGTGCTACGGAGATCTATGAGCAGTTCTTC.